The 26 T cell receptor beta chains presented below share a single source sample, sequenced in a study of T cells expressing NK-cell markers. TCRdb re-called the 5' RACE reads; every CDR3 protein appears as one record, without DNA. This sample's table has roughly 120,000 distinct CDR3 sequences. Specimen: blood T cells: a sorted CD56 or NKG2C T cell subset, CD4+ or CD8+ T cells, or bulk PBMC T cells (not recorded which). The origin of the receptors is a woman between 18 and 70 years old in good health.

The chain couples TRBV5-6 to TRBJ2-7. This CDR3 is 11 amino acids long. CDR1 and CDR2 from the germline V gene are SGHDT and YYEEEE. The CDR3 sequence: CASSLFYEQYF.

The chain joins TRBV29-1 to TRBJ1-2. This CDR3 has 14 residues. CDR1 is SQVTM and CDR2 is ANQGSEA in the germline V gene. The CDR3 loop is CSASGSGEGDGYTF.

This chain joins TRBV19 and TRBJ2-1; the TCRdb call, TRBD2, lacks DNA for checking. Germline loops: CDR1 LNHDA, CDR2 SQIVND (reference sequence). The CDR3 spans 14 residues. The CDR3 loop reads CAGSIGTQYNEQFF.

This chain links TRBV10-3 with TRBJ2-1; TCRdb's D call, TRBD1, is unchecked because there is no DNA. From germline, CDR1 is ENHRY and CDR2 SYGVKD. CDR3 length: 14 residues. The CDR3 here is CASSGEAPYNEQFF.

The gene calls are TRBV27 and TRBJ2-7. CDR1 is MNHEY, CDR2 SMNVEV, per germline (reference sequence). CDR3 length equals 15 residues. CDR3 in amino acids: CASSLSNGNSYEQYF.

The chain has TRBV7-2 and TRBJ2-7; TCRdb reports TRBD1, a call that lacks DNA to check it against. The length of the CDR3 is 14 residues. Germline lookup yields CDR1 SGHTA and CDR2 FQGNSA. Here the CDR3 reads CASSPRDSYYEQYF.

V gene TRBV4-3 combines with J gene TRBJ1-1. This CDR3 has 16 residues. CDR1 LGHNA and CDR2 YSLEER come from the germline V gene. CDR3 residues: CASSQEGTLTGTEAFF.

The gene calls are TRBV12-3 or TRBV12-4 and TRBJ2-1; lacking DNA, the TRBD1 call made by TCRdb goes unchecked. This CDR3 has 14 amino acids. Here the CDR3 reads CASSFPDGHNEQFF.

This chain links TRBV5-6 with TRBJ1-2. The CDR3 contains 14 residues. Germline CDR1 reads SGHDT; CDR2 reads YYEEEE. CDR3 protein: CASSLQGPASGYTF.

This sequence joins TRBV24-1 and TRBJ1-5; the TCRdb D gene call, TRBD1, has no DNA to confirm it. The CDR3 sequence is 14 residues long. Germline assignment: CDR1 KGHDR and CDR2 SFDVKD. The CDR3 loop reads CATHGGRSNQPQHF.

The J gene is TRBJ1-3, the V gene TRBV7-9. This CDR3 spans 13 amino acids. CDR1 SEHNR and CDR2 FQNEAQ come from the germline V gene (reference sequence). Here the CDR3 reads CASETYSGNTIYF.

The chain couples TRBV19 to TRBJ2-1; TCRdb picks TRBD1, but there is no DNA to check that call. The CDR3 totals 16 residues. Germline assignment: CDR1 LNHDA and CDR2 SQIVND (reference sequence). CDR3 in amino acids: CASSTPPGQVVNEQFF.

V is TRBV19 and J is TRBJ2-2; TCRdb outputs TRBD1, but without DNA this stays unchecked. Germline V CDR1 and CDR2: LNHDA, SQIVND (reference sequence). The CDR3 totals 15 residues. The CDR3 sequence is CASSMGQKGTGELFF.

The chain recombines TRBV10-3 with TRBJ2-1; the TCRdb call, TRBD1, lacks DNA for checking. CDR1 and CDR2 from the germline V gene are ENHRY and SYGVKD. CDR3 length: 16 residues. This CDR3 is CAISQTGVPSYNEQFF.

The V call is TRBV12-3 or TRBV12-4, the J call TRBJ1-4; TCRdb reports TRBD1, a call that lacks DNA to check it against. CDR3 size: 15 residues. This CDR3 is CASSRGSFGQEKLFF.

The V gene is TRBV4-3, the J gene TRBJ2-3; TCRdb designates TRBD1, a call that cannot be tested without DNA. CDR1 and CDR2 (germline): LGHNA, YSLEER. The CDR3 runs 13 residues. The CDR3 protein is CASSAGGFGTQYF.

This chain joins TRBV12-3 or TRBV12-4 and TRBJ2-1; TCRdb designates TRBD2, a call that cannot be tested without DNA. The CDR3 sequence is 15 residues long. Here the CDR3 reads CASRASGGALNEQFF.

This chain joins TRBV27 and TRBJ2-1; TCRdb calls TRBD1, which cannot be checked without DNA. This CDR3 spans 13 amino acids. The V gene's germline CDR1 is MNHEY and CDR2 SMNVEV (reference sequence). CDR3 residues: CASSWDRDHEQFF.

The gene calls are TRBV6-4 and TRBJ2-3; TCRdb picks TRBD2, but there is no DNA to check that call. This CDR3 has 15 residues. CDR1 is MRHNA and CDR2 is SNTAGT in the germline V gene. The CDR3 spells CASTLKAGAIDTQYF.

The rearrangement joins TRBV6-1 to TRBJ1-5; without DNA, the TCRdb call of TRBD1 cannot be checked. This CDR3 comprises 15 residues. Germline V gene sequence: CDR1 MNHNS, CDR2 SASEGT. The CDR3 protein is CASSTQDYSNQPQHF.

The chain recombines TRBV7-8 with TRBJ1-4; with no DNA, the TCRdb D assignment of TRBD1 cannot be verified. The germline V gene has CDR1 SGHVS and CDR2 FQNEAQ. The CDR3 is 16 residues long. This chain's CDR3 is CASSLEGGSIAEKLFF.

The rearrangement uses TRBV27 and TRBJ2-3; there is no DNA to check the TCRdb D call of TRBD1. Germline CDR1 is MNHEY and CDR2 is SMNVEV (reference sequence). The CDR3 sequence is 14 residues long. The CDR3 loop is CASNMGQAGDTQYF.

The chain joins TRBV29-1 to TRBJ2-3; TCRdb's D gene call, TRBD2, goes unchecked for lack of DNA. Germline V lookup: CDR1 SQVTM, CDR2 ANQGSEA. This CDR3 region has 13 residues. The CDR3 spells CSVGLAGIDTQYF.

The V and J genes are TRBV20-1 and TRBJ2-2; the D call of TRBD2 rests on TCRdb alone, since no DNA is present to check it. CDR1 and CDR2 from the germline V gene are DFQATT and SNEGSKA (reference sequence). This CDR3 is built from 12 residues. The CDR3 loop is CSAPAVTGELFF.

This chain uses TRBV6-5 with TRBJ2-7. The CDR3 is 14 amino acids. The germline CDR1 and CDR2 sequences are MNHEY and SVGAGI. The CDR3 sequence is CASSLSGDIYEQYF.

The V gene is TRBV11-2, the J gene TRBJ2-1; TCRdb's D gene call, TRBD1, goes unchecked for lack of DNA. Germline V gives CDR1 SGHAT, CDR2 FQNNGV. This CDR3 is 13 amino acids long. CDR3 residues: CASSSPLYNEQFF.